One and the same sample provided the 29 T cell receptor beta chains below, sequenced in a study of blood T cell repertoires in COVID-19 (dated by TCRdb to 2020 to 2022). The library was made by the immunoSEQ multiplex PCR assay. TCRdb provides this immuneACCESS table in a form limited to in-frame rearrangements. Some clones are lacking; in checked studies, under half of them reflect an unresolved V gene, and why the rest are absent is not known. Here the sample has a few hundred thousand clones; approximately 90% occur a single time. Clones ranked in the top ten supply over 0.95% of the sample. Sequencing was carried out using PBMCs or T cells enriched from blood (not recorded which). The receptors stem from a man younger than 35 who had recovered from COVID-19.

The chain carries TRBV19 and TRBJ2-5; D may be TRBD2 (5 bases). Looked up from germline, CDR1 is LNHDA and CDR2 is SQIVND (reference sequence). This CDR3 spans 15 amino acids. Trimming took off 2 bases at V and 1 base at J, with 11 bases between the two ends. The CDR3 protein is CASSINPSSQETQYF. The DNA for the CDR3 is TGTGCCAGTAGTATAAACCCTAGCAGCCAAGAGACCCAGTACTTC.

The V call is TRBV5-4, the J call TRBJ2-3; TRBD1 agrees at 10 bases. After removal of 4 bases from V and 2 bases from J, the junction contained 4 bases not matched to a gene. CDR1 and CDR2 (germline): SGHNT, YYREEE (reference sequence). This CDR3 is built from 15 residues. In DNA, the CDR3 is TGTGCCAGCAGCCCGGACAGGGGGGACACAGATACGCAGTATTTT. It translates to CASSPDRGDTDTQYF.

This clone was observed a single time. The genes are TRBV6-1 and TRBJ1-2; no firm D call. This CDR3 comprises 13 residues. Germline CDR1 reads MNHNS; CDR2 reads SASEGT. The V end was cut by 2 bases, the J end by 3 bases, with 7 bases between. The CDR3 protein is CASSESSDYGYTF. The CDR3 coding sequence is TGTGCCAGCAGTGAAAGTTCGGACTATGGCTACACCTTC.

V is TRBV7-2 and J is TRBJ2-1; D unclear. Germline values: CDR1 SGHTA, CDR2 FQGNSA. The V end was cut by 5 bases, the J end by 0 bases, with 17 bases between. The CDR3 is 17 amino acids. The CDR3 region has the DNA TGTGCCAGCAGCCCCCAACCTCTAGTTGGCTCCTACAATGAGCAGTTCTTC. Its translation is CASSPQPLVGSYNEQFF.

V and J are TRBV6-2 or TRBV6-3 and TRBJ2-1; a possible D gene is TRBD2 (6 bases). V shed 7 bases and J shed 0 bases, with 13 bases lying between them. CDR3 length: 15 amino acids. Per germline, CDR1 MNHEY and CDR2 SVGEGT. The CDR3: CASIPAGSSYNEQFF. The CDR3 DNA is TGTGCCAGCATCCCAGCGGGTAGCTCCTACAATGAGCAGTTCTTC.

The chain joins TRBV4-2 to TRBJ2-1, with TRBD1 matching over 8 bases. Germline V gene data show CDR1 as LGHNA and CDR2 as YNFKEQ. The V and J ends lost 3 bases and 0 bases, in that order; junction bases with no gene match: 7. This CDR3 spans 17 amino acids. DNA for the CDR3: TGTGCCAGCAGCCAGCCCGACAGGGGCCGCTCCTACAATGAGCAGTTCTTC. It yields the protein CASSQPDRGRSYNEQFF.

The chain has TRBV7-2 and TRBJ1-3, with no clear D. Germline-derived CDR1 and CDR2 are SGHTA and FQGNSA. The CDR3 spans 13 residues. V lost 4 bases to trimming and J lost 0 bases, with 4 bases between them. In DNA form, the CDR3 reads TGTGCCAGCAGCTCTTACTCTGGAAACACCATATATTTT. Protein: CASSSYSGNTIYF.

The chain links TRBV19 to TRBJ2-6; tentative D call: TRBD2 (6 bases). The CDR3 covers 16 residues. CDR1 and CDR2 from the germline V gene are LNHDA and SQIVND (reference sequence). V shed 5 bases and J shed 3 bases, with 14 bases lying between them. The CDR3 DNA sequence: TGTGCCAGTAGTCTCCAGGGAGGCTTTGGGGCCAACGTCCTGACTTTC. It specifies CASSLQGGFGANVLTF.

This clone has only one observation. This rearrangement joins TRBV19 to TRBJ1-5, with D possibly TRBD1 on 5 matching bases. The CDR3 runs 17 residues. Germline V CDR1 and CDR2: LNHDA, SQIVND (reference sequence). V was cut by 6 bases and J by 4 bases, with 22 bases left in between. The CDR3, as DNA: TGTGCCAGTAGACCTCCCCCCCGGGGGATTGATAATCAGCCCCAGCATTTT. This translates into CASRPPPRGIDNQPQHF.

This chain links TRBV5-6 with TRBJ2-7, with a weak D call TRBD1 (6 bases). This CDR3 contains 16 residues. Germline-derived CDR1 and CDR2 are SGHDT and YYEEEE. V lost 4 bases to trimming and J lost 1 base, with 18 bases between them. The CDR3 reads CASSLWGTDSSYEQYF. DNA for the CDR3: TGTGCCAGCAGCCTGTGGGGAACGGACAGTTCCTACGAGCAGTACTTC.

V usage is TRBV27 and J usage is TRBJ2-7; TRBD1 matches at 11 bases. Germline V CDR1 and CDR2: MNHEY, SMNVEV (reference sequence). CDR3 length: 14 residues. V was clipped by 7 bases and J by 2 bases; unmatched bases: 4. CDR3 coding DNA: TGTGCCAGCACCGGGACAGGGGGAGCCTACGAGCAGTACTTC. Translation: CASTGTGGAYEQYF.

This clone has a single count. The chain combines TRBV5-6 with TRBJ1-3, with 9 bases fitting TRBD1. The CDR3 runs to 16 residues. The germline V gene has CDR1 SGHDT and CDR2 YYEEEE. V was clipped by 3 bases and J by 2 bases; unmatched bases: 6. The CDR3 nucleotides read TGTGCCAGCAGCTGGTACGACAGGGGGGCTGGAAACACCATATATTTT. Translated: CASSWYDRGAGNTIYF.

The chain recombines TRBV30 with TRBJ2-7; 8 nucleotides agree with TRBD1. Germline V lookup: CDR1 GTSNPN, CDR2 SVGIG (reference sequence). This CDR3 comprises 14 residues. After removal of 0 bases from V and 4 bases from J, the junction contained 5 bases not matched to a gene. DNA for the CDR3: TGTGCCTGGAGTGTATCCGGACAGGGTTACGAGCAGTACTTC. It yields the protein CAWSVSGQGYEQYF.

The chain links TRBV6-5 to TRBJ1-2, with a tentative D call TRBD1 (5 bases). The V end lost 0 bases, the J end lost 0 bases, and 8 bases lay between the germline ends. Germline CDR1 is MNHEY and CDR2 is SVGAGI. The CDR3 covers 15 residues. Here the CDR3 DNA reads TGTGCCAGCAGTTACTCGGCAGGGACTAACTATGGCTACACCTTC. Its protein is CASSYSAGTNYGYTF.

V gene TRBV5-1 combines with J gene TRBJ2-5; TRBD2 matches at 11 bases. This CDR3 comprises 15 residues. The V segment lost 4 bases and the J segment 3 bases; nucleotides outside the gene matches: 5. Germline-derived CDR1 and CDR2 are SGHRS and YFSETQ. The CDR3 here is CASSLSGRGEETQYF. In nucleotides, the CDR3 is TGCGCCAGCAGCCTTAGCGGGAGGGGCGAAGAGACCCAGTACTTC.

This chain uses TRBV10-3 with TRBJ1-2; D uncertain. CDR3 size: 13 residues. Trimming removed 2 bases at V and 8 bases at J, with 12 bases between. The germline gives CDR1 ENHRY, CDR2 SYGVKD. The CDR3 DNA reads TGTGCCATCAGTGAGGGGCCCGAACACGGCTACACCTTC. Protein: CAISEGPEHGYTF.

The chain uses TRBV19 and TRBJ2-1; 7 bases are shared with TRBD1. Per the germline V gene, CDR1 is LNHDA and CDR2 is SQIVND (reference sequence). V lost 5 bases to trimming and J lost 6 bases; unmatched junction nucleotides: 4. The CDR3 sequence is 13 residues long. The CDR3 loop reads CASSFGQVNEQFF. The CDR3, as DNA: TGTGCCAGTAGTTTCGGACAGGTCAATGAGCAGTTCTTC. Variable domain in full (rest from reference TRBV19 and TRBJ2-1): DGGITQSPKYLFRKEGQNVTLSCEQNLNHDAMYWYRQDPGQGLRLIYYSQIVNDFQKGDIAEGYSVSREKKESFPLTVTSAQKNPTAFYLCASSFGQVNEQFFGPGTRLTVL.

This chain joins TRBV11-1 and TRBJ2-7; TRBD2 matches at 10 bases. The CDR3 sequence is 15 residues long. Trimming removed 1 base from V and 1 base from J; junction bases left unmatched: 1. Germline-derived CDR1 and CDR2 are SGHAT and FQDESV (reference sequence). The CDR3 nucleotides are TGTGCCAGCAGCTTAGTAGCGGGGGGTTCCTACGAGCAGTACTTC. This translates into CASSLVAGGSYEQYF.

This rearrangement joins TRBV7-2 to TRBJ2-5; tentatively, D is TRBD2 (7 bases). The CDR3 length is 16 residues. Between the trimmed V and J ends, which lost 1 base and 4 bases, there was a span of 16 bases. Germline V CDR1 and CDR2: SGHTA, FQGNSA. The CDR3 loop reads CASSLGGGGSPETQYF. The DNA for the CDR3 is TGTGCCAGCAGCTTAGGGGGAGGGGGGTCCCCAGAGACCCAGTACTTC. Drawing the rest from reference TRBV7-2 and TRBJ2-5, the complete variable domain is GAGVSQSPSNKVTEKGKDVELRCDPISGHTALYWYRQSLGQGLEFLIYFQGNSAPDKSGLPSDRFSAERTGGSVSTLTIQRTQQEDSAVYLCASSLGGGGSPETQYFGPGTRLLVL.

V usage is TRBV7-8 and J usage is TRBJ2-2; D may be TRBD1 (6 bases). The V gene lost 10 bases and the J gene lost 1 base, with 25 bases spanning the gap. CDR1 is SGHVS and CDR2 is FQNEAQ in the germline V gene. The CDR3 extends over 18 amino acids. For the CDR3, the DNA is TGTGCCATCCGACCGACAGGTTCCCACGAGGGGAACACCGGGGAGCTGTTTTTT. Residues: CAIRPTGSHEGNTGELFF.

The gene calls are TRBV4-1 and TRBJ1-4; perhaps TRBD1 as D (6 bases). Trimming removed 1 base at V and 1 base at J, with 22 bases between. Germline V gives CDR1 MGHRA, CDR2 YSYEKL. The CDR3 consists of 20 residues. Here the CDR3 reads CASSQVRSLQGSGTNEKLFF. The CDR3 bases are TGCGCCAGCAGCCAAGTTCGCTCGCTCCAGGGGAGTGGAACTAATGAAAAACTGTTTTTT.

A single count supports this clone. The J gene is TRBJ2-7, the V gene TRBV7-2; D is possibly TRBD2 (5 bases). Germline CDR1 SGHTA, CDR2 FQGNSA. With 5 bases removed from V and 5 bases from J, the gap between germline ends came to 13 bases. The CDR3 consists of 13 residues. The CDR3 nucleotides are TGTGCCAGCAGCACCGTGCCCGGGAACGAGCAGTACTTC. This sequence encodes CASSTVPGNEQYF.

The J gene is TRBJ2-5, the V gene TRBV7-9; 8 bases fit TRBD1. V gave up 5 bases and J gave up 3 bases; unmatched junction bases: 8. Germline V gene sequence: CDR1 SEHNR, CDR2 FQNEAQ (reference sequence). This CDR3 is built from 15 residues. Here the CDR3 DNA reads TGTGCCAGCAGCCAAGCGACAGGGGTAAAAGAGACCCAGTACTTC. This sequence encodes CASSQATGVKETQYF.

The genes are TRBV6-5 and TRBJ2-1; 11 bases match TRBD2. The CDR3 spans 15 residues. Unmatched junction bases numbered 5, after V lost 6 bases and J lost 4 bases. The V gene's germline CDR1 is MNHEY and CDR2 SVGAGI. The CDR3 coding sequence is TGTGCCAGCAGGTACGGGACTAGCGGTTACAATGAGCAGTTCTTC. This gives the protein CASRYGTSGYNEQFF.

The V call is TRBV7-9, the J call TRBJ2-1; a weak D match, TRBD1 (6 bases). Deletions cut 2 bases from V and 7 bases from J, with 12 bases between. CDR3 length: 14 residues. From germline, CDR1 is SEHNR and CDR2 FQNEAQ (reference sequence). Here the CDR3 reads CASSLLGQNNEQFF. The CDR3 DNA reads TGTGCCAGCAGCTTACTCGGACAGAATAATGAGCAGTTCTTC. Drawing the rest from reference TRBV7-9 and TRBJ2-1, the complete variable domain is DTGVSQNPRHKITKRGQNVTFRCDPISEHNRLYWYRQTLGQGPEFLTYFQNEAQLEKSRLLSDRFSAERPKGSFSTLEIQRTEQGDSAMYLCASSLLGQNNEQFFGPGTRLTVL.

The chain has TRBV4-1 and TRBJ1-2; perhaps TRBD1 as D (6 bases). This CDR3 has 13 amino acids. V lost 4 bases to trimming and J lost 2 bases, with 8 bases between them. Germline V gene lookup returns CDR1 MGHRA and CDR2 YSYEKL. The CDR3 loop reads CASSLDRNYGYTF. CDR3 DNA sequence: TGCGCCAGCAGCCTCGACAGGAACTATGGCTACACCTTC.

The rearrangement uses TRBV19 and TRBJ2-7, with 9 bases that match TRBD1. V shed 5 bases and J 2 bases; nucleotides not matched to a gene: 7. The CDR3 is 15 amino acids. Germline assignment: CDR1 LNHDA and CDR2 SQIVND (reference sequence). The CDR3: CASSATGTGTYEQYF. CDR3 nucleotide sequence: TGTGCCAGTAGTGCAACCGGGACAGGGACCTACGAGCAGTACTTC.

DNA for the CDR3: TGTGCCAGCAGCTTATTAGCGGGAGTTCTAGACACCGGGGAGCTGTTTTTT. This gives the protein CASSLLAGVLDTGELFF. The rearrangement uses TRBV7-2 and TRBJ2-2, with 9 bases fitting TRBD2. This CDR3 region has 17 residues. V shed 2 bases, J shed 3 bases, and the junction held 7 bases outside the gene matches. Germline values: CDR1 SGHTA, CDR2 FQGNSA.

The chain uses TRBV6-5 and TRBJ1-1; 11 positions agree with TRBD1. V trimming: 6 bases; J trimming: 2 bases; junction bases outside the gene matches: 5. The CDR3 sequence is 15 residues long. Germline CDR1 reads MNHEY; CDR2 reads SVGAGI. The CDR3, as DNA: TGTGCCAGCAGCCGGACAGGGGGCATTAACACTGAAGCTTTCTTT. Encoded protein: CASSRTGGINTEAFF.